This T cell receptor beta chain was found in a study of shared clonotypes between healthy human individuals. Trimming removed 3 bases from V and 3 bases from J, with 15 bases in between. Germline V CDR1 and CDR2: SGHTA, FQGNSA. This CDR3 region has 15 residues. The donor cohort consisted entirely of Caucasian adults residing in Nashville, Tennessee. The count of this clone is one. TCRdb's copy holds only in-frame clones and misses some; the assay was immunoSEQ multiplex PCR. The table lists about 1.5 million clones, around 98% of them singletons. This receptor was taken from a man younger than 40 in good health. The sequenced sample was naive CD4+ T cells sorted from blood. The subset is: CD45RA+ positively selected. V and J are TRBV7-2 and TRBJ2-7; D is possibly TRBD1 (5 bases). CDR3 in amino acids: CASSFGSDRRYEQYF. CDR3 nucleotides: TGTGCCAGCAGCTTCGGGTCCGACAGACGCTACGAGCAGTACTTC. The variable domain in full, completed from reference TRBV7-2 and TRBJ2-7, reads GAGVSQSPSNKVTEKGKDVELRCDPISGHTALYWYRQSLGQGLEFLIYFQGNSAPDKSGLPSDRFSAERTGGSVSTLTIQRTQQEDSAVYLCASSFGSDRRYEQYFGPGTRLTVT.